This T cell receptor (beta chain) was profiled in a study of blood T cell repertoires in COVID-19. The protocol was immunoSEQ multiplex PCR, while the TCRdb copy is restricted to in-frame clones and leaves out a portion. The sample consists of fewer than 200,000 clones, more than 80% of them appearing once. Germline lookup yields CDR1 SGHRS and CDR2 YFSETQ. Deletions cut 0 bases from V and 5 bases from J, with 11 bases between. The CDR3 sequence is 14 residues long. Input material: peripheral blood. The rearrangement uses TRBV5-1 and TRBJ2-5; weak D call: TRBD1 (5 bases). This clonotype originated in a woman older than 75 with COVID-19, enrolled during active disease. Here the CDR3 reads CASSLEGRAETQYF. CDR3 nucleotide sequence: TGCGCCAGCAGCTTGGAGGGCAGGGCTGAGACCCAGTACTTC.